Given below is one T cell receptor (beta chain) in context. This entry belongs to a study of blood T cell repertoires in COVID-19. Overall study: The United States, Italy and Spain provided the acute and convalescent COVID-19 samples.

Germline V gene sequence: CDR1 LGHDT, CDR2 YNNKEL (reference sequence). The CDR3 loop spans 15 amino acids. The J segment lost 6 bases and the V segment lost 5 bases, leaving 8 bases of the junction unmatched. Authors' analysis steps: Estimation of nucleated cell counts relied on the amplification of reference gene primers. Data came from immunoSEQ multiplex PCR; TCRdb stores just in-frame clones and leaves some out. The V and J calls and clone size are taken from that table; D and trimming were inferred from the DNA. The repertoire consists of around 53,000 clones, with approximately 84% occurring once and the leading ten covering under 20%.

Sequenced input: peripheral blood. The sequence was collected from an older man with active COVID-19. This chain uses TRBV3-1 (or the pseudogene TRBV3-2) with TRBJ2-7, with 12 bases identical to TRBD2. The CDR3 region is CASSTRTSGKLEQYF. Written as DNA, the CDR3 is TGTGCCAGCAGCACCCGGACTAGCGGGAAGCTCGAGCAGTACTTC.